Listed below are T cell receptor beta chains from one sample, sequenced in a study of T-cell memory formation after mild COVID-19. MiXCR, run by TCRdb on the 5' RACE reads, gives a single entry per CDR3 protein. The table records about 290,000 distinct CDR3 sequences, 15% to 20% of them present only once. The sequenced material came from PBMCs or a T cell subset sorted from them (not recorded which). The receptor set was obtained from a man younger than 35 who had mild COVID-19 (a few samples of this study predate the infection). Cell type and time point are not known. CDR3s include the opening cysteine and the closing phenylalanine or tryptophan. Each record gives: J gene, clone size, D gene, V gene, CDR3 DNA, CDR3 protein. A D gene is named only where the DNA matches it firmly. Some rows mark clone size as missing; the rest say once, few, many or name a class of expanded clone.

TRBJ2-3,.,TRBD1,TRBV20-1,TGCAGTGCTAGCAGAGGGGGCGGCACAGATACGCAGTATTTT,CSASRGGGTDTQYF
TRBJ2-3,.,TRBD2,TRBV7-3,TGTGCCAGCAGCTTAGGAGCGGGGGGCCTCTCAGATACGCAGTATTTT,CASSLGAGGLSDTQYF
TRBJ1-1,few,.,TRBV7-9,TGTGCCAGCAGCTTAGTAAGGAGTCGGACTGAAGCTTTCTTT,CASSLVRSRTEAFF
TRBJ1-6,few,.,TRBV20-1,TGCAGTGCTAGGGCGTGGCGGATTAATTCACCCCTCCACTTT,CSARAWRINSPLHF
TRBJ1-1,.,.,TRBV5-1,TGCGCCAGCAGCCCTTCCCCCGGGCCACCTGAAGCTTTCTTT,CASSPSPGPPEAFF
TRBJ1-1,.,.,TRBV28,TGTGCCAGCAGGCAGGAGGTCGTCGGCACTGAAGCTTTCTTT,CASRQEVVGTEAFF
TRBJ1-2,.,.,TRBV29-1,TGCAGCGCTCGCGAATCCTATGGCTACACCTTC,CSARESYGYTF
TRBJ1-1,few,TRBD1,TRBV7-9,TGTGCCACCATTAACTCAGACAGGGGAAACACTGAAGCTTTCTTT,CATINSDRGNTEAFF
TRBJ2-1,many,.,TRBV6-2/TRBV6-3,TGTGCCAGCAGTTCGGGACTTTACAATGAGCAGTTCTTC,CASSSGLYNEQFF
TRBJ1-3,.,TRBD1,TRBV5-1,TGCGCCAGCAGCTCAAACGGACAGGGGCCGGACACCATATATTTT,CASSSNGQGPDTIYF
TRBJ1-1,few,.,TRBV11-2,TGTGCCAGCAGCCTCGACCCCTTCAGGGCTTTGGGAACTGAAGCTTTCTTT,CASSLDPFRALGTEAFF
TRBJ1-5,few,.,TRBV2,TGTGCCAGCAGTGAAGTGACGGCGGATCAGCCCCAGCATTTT,CASSEVTADQPQHF
TRBJ2-1,few,.,TRBV4-3,TGCGCCAGCAGCCAAGAAGTGGGGAGCCGGAAGCAGTTCTTC,CASSQEVGSRKQFF
TRBJ2-1,once,.,TRBV7-2,TGTGCCAGCAGCTTAGATCTCTATGGCAATGAGCAGTTCTTC,CASSLDLYGNEQFF
TRBJ2-1,few,TRBD1,TRBV4-3,TGCGCCAGCAGCCAAGCCACAGGGGGACAGGGCGTTACTGAGCAGTTCTTC,CASSQATGGQGVTEQFF
TRBJ1-5,.,.,TRBV2,TGTGCCAGCAGTGTGCGCAGAATCTCCAATCAGCCCCAGCATTTT,CASSVRRISNQPQHF
TRBJ2-3,few,.,TRBV12-3/TRBV12-4,TGTGCCAGCAGTATCTCTGATACGCAGTATTTT,CASSISDTQYF
TRBJ1-5,few,.,TRBV24-1,TGTGCCACCAGTGAACACCGGGACGGCAATCAGCCCCAGCATTTT,CATSEHRDGNQPQHF
TRBJ2-2,few,TRBD2,TRBV7-9,TGTGCCAGCAGCTTTCGCGGGGGGAACACCGGGGAGCTGTTTTTT,CASSFRGGNTGELFF
TRBJ2-5,.,.,TRBV15,TGTGCCACCAGCAGAGCCTCCATAGAGACCCAGTACTTC,CATSRASIETQYF
TRBJ2-1,many,.,TRBV7-3,TGTGCCAGCAGCCCGGGATCGAATGAGCAGTTCTTC,CASSPGSNEQFF
TRBJ2-3,.,.,TRBV4-3,TGCGCCAGCAGCCAAGAGATGGCAGTACCGACGCAGTATTTT,CASSQEMAVPTQYF
TRBJ2-3,.,.,TRBV7-2,TGTGCCAGCAGCCTCCCAGACCACGGTACGCAGTATTTT,CASSLPDHGTQYF
TRBJ2-1,.,TRBD2,TRBV5-1,TGCGCCAGCAGCGGAGGACTAGCGGGGGCCTACAATGAGCAGTTCTTC,CASSGGLAGAYNEQFF
TRBJ1-3,.,TRBD1,TRBV5-1,TGCGCCAGCAGCTTGCGACAGGGAACTGGAAACACCATATATTTT,CASSLRQGTGNTIYF
TRBJ2-1,.,TRBD2,TRBV7-9,TGTGCCAGCAGCCGGGCTAGCGGGGGGGCCTACAATGAGCAGTTCTTC,CASSRASGGAYNEQFF
TRBJ2-7,.,.,TRBV7-9,TGTGCCAGCAGCTTTAGGACGAACACCTACGAGCAGTACTTC,CASSFRTNTYEQYF
TRBJ1-3,.,.,TRBV4-3,TGCGCCAGCAGCCATGCAGGGAACCTAGCTGGAAACACCATATATTTT,CASSHAGNLAGNTIYF
TRBJ2-3,few,.,TRBV5-6,TGTGCCAGCAGCTTTGAGATCAGGGATACGCAGTATTTT,CASSFEIRDTQYF
TRBJ2-2,many,.,TRBV5-1,TGCGCCAGCAGCCCCGCCGGGGGATCCGGGGAGCTGTTTTTT,CASSPAGGSGELFF
TRBJ2-5,.,TRBD2,TRBV25-1,TGTGCCAGCAGTGAATTGTCAGGGCGGGGGGGCCTGGAGACCCAGTACTTC,CASSELSGRGGLETQYF
TRBJ1-2,few,TRBD1,TRBV5-1,TGCGCCAGCAGCTTCGGCCAGGGGGTCTATGGCTACACCTTC,CASSFGQGVYGYTF
TRBJ2-3,many,TRBD2,TRBV2,TGTGCCAGCAGCGTAGCGGGGAGCACAGATACGCAGTATTTT,CASSVAGSTDTQYF
TRBJ1-6,.,.,TRBV11-3,TGTGCCAGCAGCTTAAATACCGATTCACCCCTCCACTTT,CASSLNTDSPLHF
TRBJ1-3,.,TRBD1,TRBV4-1,TGCGCCAGCAGCCTGGGCGGGACAGGGGTCGGGAACACCATATATTTT,CASSLGGTGVGNTIYF
TRBJ1-1,.,.,TRBV20-1,TGCAGTGCTAGGATGGGGGGCGGCCTCACTGAAGCTTTCTTT,CSARMGGGLTEAFF
TRBJ2-2,.,TRBD2,TRBV5-1,TGCGCCAGCAGCTCTAGCGGGGGGGAGACCGGGGAGCTGTTTTTT,CASSSSGGETGELFF
TRBJ1-5,.,.,TRBV9,TGTGCCAGCAGCGTATATGAATTCAATCAGCCCCAGCATTTT,CASSVYEFNQPQHF
TRBJ2-5,few,.,TRBV20-1,TGCAGTGCTAGAGGAGGCGGTGCATCTAGCTATGTCACCCAGTACTTC,CSARGGGASSYVTQYF
TRBJ2-1,few,.,TRBV12-3/TRBV12-4,TGTGCCAGCATCGACGGCGGGAATGAGCAGTTCTTC,CASIDGGNEQFF
TRBJ2-2,few,.,TRBV7-2,TGTGCCAGCAGCTTTGCGGTCGGCACCGGGGAGCTGTTTTTT,CASSFAVGTGELFF